This T cell receptor beta chain was documented in a study of type 1 and type 2 diabetes patients. Study-wide background: Donors were type 1 diabetes, type 2 diabetes, or nondiabetic controls. General observations from the study: A median of one highly-expanded CD4+ clone, covering around 4% of reads, occurred in type 2 diabetes. Some HECs seen only in T1D might also appear in more T2D or control samples.

This clonotype was counted once. Its specificity is not known. This CDR3 is built from 15 residues. V gave up 7 bases and J gave up 0 bases; unmatched junction bases: 6. Germline values: CDR1 LNHDA, CDR2 SQIVND (reference sequence). Amplification started from genomic DNA. Amplification of the beta chain CDR3 used 30 forward and 13 reverse multiplex primers. TCRdb re-called the multiplex PCR reads through MiXCR, storing one row per CDR3 protein. The sample lists 250,000 to 300,000 distinct CDR3 sequences, around 50% occurring once. Diabetic patients met standard criteria for type 1 or type 2 diabetes. What was sequenced was peripheral blood mononuclear cells (PBMCs). The clonotype was recovered from a young man with type 2 diabetes. The chain employs TRBV19 and TRBJ1-1; the match to TRBD1 covers 9 bases. The CDR3 nucleotides read TGTGCCAGTAAGGCCTGGACAGGGGTGAACACTGAAGCTTTCTTT. Protein product: CASKAWTGVNTEAFF. The variable domain in full, completed from reference TRBV19 and TRBJ1-1, reads DGGITQSPKYLFRKEGQNVTLSCEQNLNHDAMYWYRQDPGQGLRLIYYSQIVNDFQKGDIAEGYSVSREKKESFPLTVTSAQKNPTAFYLCASKAWTGVNTEAFFGQGTRLTVV.